These T cell receptor beta chains were read from a single sample in a study of cytomegalovirus exposure and HLA in healthy donors. The repertoire was sequenced with immunoSEQ multiplex PCR; TCRdb's copy has only in-frame clones and lacks some. This table holds roughly 130,000 clones, about 80% found once. Sequenced sample: PBMCs. These TCRs come from a woman between 35 and 50 years old in good health and CMV-seronegative. CDR3s leave out the opening cysteine and the closing phenylalanine or tryptophan.

j_gene	v_gene	CDR3aa
TRBJ1-5	TRBV10-1	ASNIGQGGYSNQPQH
TRBJ2-2	TRBV15	ATTGAESTGELF
TRBJ1-6	TRBV7-9	ASSLAGTDLRSPLH
TRBJ1-1	TRBV9	ASSVGRNTEAF
TRBJ1-4	TRBV28	ASSAGGTNEKLF
TRBJ2-1	TRBV10-2	ASSAWVSRGYNEQF
TRBJ1-1	TRBV5-1	ASSLPTGVGTEAF
TRBJ2-7	TRBV10-3	AISTTGAPRFEEQY
TRBJ2-7	TRBV29-1	SASDGGGAPYEQY
TRBJ2-1	TRBV5-1	ASSLGPSGGQNEQF